This record covers a single T cell receptor beta chain. CDR1 MDHEN and CDR2 SYDVKM come from the germline V gene. This CDR3 contains 17 residues. V lost 5 bases to trimming and J lost 2 bases; unmatched junction nucleotides: 12. Using immunoSEQ multiplex PCR, the repertoire was profiled, and TCRdb retains in-frame clones only, with some absent. The sample has about 2.3 million clones, 85% to 95% seen once; the top ten hold around 0.4%. This sample stems from a study of shared clonotypes between healthy human individuals. The sequence came from a man between 18 and 35 years old in good health. Some clones in this sample may be carry-over from other donors' samples. The genes are TRBV28 and TRBJ2-7; 10 positions match TRBD1. Sequenced input: naive CD4+ T cells from PBMCs. Subset reported: CD45RA+ positively selected. The CDR3 is CASSPKPGQGYTYEQYF. The CDR3 coding sequence is TGTGCCAGCAGTCCTAAACCGGGACAGGGGTATACCTACGAGCAGTACTTC.